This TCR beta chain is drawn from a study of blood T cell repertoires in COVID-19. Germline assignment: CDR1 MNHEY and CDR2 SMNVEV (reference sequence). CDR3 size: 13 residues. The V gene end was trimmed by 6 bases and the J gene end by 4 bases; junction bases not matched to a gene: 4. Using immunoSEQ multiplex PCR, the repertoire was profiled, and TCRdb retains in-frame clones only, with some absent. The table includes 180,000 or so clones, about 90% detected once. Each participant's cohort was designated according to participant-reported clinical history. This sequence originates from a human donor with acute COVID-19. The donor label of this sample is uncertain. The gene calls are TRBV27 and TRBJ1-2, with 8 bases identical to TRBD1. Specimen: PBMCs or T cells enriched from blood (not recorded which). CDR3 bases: TGTGCCAGCAGCAGGGGGCCCGGCTATGGCTACACCTTC. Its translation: CASSRGPGYGYTF.